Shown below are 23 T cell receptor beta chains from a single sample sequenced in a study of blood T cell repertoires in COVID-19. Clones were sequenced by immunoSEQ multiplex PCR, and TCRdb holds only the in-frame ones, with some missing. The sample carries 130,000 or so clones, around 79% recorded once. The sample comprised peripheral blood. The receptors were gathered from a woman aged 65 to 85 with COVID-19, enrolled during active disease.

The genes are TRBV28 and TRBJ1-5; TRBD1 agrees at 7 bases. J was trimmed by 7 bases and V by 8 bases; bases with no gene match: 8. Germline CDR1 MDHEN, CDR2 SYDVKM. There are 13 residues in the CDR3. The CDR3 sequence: CASVDRPGQPQHF. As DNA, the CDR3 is TGTGCCAGCGTGGACAGGCCAGGCCAGCCCCAGCATTTT.

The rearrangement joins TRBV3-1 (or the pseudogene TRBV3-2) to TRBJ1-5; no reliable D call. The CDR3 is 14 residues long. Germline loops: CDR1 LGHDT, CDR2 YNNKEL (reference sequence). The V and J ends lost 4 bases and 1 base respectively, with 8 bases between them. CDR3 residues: CASSLSISNQPQHF. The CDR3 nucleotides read TGTGCCAGCAGCCTCTCTATAAGCAATCAGCCCCAGCATTTT.

The CDR3 coding sequence is TGTGCCAGTAGTCAGATGGGGGGGGATCAGCCCCAGCATTTT. It yields the protein CASSQMGGDQPQHF. The chain uses TRBV19 and TRBJ1-5, with D perhaps matching TRBD1 (5 bases). This CDR3 is 14 amino acids long. Germline V gene data show CDR1 as LNHDA and CDR2 as SQIVND (reference sequence). Trimming removed 5 bases at V and 5 bases at J, with 13 bases between.

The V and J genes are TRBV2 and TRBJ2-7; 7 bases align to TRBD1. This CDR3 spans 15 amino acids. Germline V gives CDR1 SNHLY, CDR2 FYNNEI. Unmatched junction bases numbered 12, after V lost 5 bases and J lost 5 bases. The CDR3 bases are TGTGCCAGCAGTCCCATACCGACAGGGCCAGACGAGCAGTACTTC. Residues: CASSPIPTGPDEQYF. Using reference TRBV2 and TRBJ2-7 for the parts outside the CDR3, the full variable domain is EPEVTQTPSHQVTQMGQEVILRCVPISNHLYFYWYRQILGQKVEFLVSFYNNEISEKSEIFDDQFSVERPDGSNFTLKIRSTKLEDSAMYFCASSPIPTGPDEQYFGPGTRLTVT.

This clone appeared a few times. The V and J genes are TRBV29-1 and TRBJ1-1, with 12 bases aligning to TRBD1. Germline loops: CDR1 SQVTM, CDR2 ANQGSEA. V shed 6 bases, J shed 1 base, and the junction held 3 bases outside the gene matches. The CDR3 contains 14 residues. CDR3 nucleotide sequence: TGCAGCGTCGGGACAGGGGGCGCGAACACTGAAGCTTTCTTT. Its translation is CSVGTGGANTEAFF.

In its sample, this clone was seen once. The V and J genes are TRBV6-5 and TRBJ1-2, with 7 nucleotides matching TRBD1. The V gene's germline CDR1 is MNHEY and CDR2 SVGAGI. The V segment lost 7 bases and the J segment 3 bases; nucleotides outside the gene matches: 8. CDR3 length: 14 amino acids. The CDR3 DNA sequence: TGTGCCAGCACCCAAGACAGGGAGTACTATGGCTACACCTTC. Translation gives CASTQDREYYGYTF.

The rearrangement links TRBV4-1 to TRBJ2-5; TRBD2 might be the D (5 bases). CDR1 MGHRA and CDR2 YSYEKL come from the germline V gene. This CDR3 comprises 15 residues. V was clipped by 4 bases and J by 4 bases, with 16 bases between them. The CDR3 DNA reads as TGCGCCAGCAGCCCAGGTCGGGGTAATCGAGAGACCCAGTACTTC. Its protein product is CASSPGRGNRETQYF.

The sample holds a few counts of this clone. The CDR3 bases are TGTGCCAGTAGTAAGAGCGGTCAGAGCAATCAGCCCCAGCATTTT. This encodes CASSKSGQSNQPQHF. The chain joins TRBV19 to TRBJ1-5, with D uncertain. The CDR3 has 15 amino acids. Trimming cost V 4 bases and J 1 base, with 11 bases left between them. Germline CDR1 is LNHDA and CDR2 is SQIVND (reference sequence).

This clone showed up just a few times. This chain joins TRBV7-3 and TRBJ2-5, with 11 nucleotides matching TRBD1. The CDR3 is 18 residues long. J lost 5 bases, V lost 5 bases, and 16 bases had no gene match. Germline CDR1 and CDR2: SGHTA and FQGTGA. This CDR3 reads CASSPRGQGGPGGETQYF. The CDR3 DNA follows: TGTGCCAGCAGCCCCCGGGGACAGGGGGGGCCGGGAGGGGAGACCCAGTACTTC. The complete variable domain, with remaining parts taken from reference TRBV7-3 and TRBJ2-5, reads GAGVSQTPSNKVTEKGKYVELRCDPISGHTALYWYRQSLGQGPEFLIYFQGTGAADDSGLPNDRFFAVRPEGSVSTLKIQRTERGDSAVYLCASSPRGQGGPGGETQYFGPGTRLLVL.

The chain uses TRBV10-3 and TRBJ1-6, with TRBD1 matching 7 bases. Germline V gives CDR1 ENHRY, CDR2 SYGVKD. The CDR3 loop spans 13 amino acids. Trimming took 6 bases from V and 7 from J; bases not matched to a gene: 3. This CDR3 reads CAIRTDRNSPLHF. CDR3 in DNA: TGTGCCATCAGGACGGACAGGAATTCACCCCTCCACTTT.

The CDR3 nucleotides are TGTGCCAGCAGCCTCGGGACAGATAATTCACCCCTCCACTTT. This translates into CASSLGTDNSPLHF. J is TRBJ1-6 and V is TRBV6-5; TRBD1 matches at 7 bases. CDR3 size: 14 residues. The germline gives CDR1 MNHEY, CDR2 SVGAGI. V was pared by 6 bases and J by 5 bases, with 4 bases of the junction left unmatched.

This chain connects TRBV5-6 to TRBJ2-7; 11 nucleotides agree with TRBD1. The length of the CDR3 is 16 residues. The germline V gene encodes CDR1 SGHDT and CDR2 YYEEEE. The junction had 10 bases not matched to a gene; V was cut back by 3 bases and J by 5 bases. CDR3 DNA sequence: TGTGCCAGCAGCTACGTCGGACAGGGGGCTGTTAACGAGCAGTACTTC. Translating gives CASSYVGQGAVNEQYF.

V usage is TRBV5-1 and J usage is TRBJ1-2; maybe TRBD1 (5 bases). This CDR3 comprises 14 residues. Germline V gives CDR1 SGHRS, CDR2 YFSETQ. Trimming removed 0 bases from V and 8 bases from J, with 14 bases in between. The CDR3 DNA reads TGCGCCAGCAGCTTGGACAGGACGGCGTACGGCTACACCTTC. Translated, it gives CASSLDRTAYGYTF.

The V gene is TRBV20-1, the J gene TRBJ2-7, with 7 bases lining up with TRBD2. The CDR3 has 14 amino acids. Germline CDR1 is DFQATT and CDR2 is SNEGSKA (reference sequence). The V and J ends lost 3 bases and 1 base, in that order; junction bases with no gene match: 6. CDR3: CSASRGGISYEQYF. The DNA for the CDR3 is TGCAGTGCTAGTAGGGGAGGGATATCCTACGAGCAGTACTTC.

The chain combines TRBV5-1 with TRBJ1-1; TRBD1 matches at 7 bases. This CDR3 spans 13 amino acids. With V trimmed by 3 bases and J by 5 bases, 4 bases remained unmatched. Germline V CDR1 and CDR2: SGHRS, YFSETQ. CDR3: CASSSQTGTEAFF. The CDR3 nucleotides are TGCGCCAGCAGCTCACAGACAGGGACTGAAGCTTTCTTT.

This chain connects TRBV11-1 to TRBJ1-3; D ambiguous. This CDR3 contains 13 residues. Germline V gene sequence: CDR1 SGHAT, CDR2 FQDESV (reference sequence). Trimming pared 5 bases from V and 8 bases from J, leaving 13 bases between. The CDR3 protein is CASSPNPGDTIYF. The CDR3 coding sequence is TGTGCCAGCAGCCCGAACCCCGGGGACACCATATATTTT.

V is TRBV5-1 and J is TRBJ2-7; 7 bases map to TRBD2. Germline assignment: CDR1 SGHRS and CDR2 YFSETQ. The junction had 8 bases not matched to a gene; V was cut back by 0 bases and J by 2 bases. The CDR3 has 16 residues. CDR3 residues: CASSLEGLAATYEQYF. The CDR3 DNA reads TGCGCCAGCAGCTTGGAAGGGCTAGCGGCCACCTACGAGCAGTACTTC.

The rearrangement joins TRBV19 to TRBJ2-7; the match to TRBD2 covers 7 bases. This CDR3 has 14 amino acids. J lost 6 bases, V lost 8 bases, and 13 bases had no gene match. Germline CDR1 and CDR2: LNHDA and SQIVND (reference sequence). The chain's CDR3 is CASSSAGTSIEQYF. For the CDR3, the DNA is TGTGCCAGTTCGTCAGCGGGGACCTCGATCGAGCAGTACTTC.

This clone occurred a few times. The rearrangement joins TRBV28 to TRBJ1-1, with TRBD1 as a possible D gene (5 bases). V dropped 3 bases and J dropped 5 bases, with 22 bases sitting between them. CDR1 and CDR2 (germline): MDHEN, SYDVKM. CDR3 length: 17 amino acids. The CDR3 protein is CASSFRQGSTGRTEAFF. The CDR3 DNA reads TGTGCCAGCAGTTTTAGGCAGGGAAGTACCGGTCGGACTGAAGCTTTCTTT.

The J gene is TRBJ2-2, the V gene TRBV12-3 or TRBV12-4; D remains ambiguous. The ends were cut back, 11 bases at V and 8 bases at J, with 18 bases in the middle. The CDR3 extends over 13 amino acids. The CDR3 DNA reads TGTGCCCAGGTCAGGCTGGGTTCAGGGGAGCTGTTTTTT. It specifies CAQVRLGSGELFF.

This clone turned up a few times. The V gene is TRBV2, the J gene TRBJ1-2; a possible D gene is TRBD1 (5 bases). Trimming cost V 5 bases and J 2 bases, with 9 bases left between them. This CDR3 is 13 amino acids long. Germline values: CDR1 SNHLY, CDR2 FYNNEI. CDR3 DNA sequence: TGTGCCAGCAGTCCAGGGCCAAACTATGGCTACACCTTC. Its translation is CASSPGPNYGYTF.

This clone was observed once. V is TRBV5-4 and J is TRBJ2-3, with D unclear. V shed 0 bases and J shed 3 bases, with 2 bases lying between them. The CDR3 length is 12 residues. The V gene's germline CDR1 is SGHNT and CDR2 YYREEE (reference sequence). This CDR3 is CASSLATDTQYF. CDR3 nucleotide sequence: TGTGCCAGCAGCTTGGCAACAGATACGCAGTATTTT. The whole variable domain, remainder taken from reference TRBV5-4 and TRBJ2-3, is ETGVTQSPTHLIKTRGQQVTLRCSSQSGHNTVSWYQQALGQGPQFIFQYYREEENGRGNFPPRFSGLQFPNYSSELNVNALELDDSALYLCASSLATDTQYFGPGTRLTVL.

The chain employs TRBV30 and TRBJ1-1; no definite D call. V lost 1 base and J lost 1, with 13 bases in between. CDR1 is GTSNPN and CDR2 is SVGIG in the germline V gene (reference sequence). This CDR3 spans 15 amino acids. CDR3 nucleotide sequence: TGTGCCTGGAGTGCCCTAGGCCGGGGGAACACTGAAGCTTTCTTT. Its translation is CAWSALGRGNTEAFF.